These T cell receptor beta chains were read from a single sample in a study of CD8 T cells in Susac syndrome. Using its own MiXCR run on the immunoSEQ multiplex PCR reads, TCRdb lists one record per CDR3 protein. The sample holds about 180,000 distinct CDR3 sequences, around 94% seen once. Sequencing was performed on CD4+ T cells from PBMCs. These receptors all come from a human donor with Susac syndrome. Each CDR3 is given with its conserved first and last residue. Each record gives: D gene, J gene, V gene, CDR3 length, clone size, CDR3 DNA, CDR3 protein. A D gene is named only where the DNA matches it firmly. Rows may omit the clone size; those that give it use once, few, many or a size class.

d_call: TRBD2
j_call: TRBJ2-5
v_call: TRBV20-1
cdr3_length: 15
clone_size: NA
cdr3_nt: TGCAGTGCCAGAGGGACTAGCGGGGGGGCCAAGACCCAGTACTTC
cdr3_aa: CSARGTSGGAKTQYF

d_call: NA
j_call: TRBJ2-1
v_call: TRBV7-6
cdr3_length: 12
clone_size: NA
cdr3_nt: TGTGCCAGCAGCTTAGATTTCAATGAGCAGTTCTTC
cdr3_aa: CASSLDFNEQFF

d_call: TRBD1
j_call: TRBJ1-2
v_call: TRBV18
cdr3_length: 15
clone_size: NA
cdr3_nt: TGTGCCAGCTCACCAGGACAGGGATCAGGTTATGGCTACACCTTC
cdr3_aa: CASSPGQGSGYGYTF

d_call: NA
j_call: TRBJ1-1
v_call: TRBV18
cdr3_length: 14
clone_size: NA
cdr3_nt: TGTGCCAGCTCACCACTAGACAGCAACACTGAAGCTTTCTTT
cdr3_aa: CASSPLDSNTEAFF

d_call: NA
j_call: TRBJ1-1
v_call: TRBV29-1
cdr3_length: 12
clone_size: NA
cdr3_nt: TGCAGCGTTGACGGGGTGAACACTGAAGCTTTCTTT
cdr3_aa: CSVDGVNTEAFF

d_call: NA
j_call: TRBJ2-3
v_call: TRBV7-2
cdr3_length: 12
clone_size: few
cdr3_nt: TGTGCCAGCAGCCCTAGCACAGATACGCAGTATTTT
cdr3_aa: CASSPSTDTQYF

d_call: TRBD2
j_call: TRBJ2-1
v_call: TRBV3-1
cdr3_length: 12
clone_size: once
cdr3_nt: TGTGCCAGCAGCCACCTAGCGGGGGGGCAGTTCTTC
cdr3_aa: CASSHLAGGQFF

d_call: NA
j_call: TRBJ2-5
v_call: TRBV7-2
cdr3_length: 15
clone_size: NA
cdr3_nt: TGTGCCAGCAGCTCCTCGGTTGGCACCCAAGAGACCCAGTACTTC
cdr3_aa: CASSSSVGTQETQYF

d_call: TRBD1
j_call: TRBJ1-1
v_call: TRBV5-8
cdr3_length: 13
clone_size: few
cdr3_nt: TGTGCCAGCAGCTTGACACTAACAGGGGAGGCTTTCTTT
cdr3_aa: CASSLTLTGEAFF

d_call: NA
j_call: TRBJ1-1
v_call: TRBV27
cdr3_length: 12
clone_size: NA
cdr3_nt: TGTGCCAGCTTTTTCCGGAACACTGAAGCTTTCTTT
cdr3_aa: CASFFRNTEAFF

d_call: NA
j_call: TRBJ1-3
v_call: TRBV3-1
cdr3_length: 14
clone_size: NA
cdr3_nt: TGTGCCAGCAGCCAAGGGGCGACAGTAAACACCATATATTTT
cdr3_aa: CASSQGATVNTIYF

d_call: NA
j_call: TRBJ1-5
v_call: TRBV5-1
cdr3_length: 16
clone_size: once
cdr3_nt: TGCGCCAGCAGCTTGGACGGCGGGAATAGCAATCAGCCCCAGCATTTT
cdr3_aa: CASSLDGGNSNQPQHF

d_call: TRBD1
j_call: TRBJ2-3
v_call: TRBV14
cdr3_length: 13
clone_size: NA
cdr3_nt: TGTGCCAGCAGCTCACAGGGGGCGGCTACGCAGTATTTT
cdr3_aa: CASSSQGAATQYF

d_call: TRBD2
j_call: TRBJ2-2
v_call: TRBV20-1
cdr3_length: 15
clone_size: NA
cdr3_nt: TGCAGTGCTAGCCGGGGACTAACGTACACCGGGGAGCTGTTTTTT
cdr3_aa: CSASRGLTYTGELFF

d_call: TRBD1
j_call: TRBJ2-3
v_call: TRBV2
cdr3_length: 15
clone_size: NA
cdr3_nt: TGTGCCAGCAGTGCGGGGACAGGGATTTCAGATACGCAGTATTTT
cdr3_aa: CASSAGTGISDTQYF

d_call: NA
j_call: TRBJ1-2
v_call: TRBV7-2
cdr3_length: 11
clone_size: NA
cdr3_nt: TGTGCCAGCAGCCTAGGTCATGGCTACACCTTC
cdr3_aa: CASSLGHGYTF

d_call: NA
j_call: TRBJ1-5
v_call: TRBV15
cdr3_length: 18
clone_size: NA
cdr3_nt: TGTGCCACCAGCAGAGATCCGGCCACAGCGCGCCCGGGCCAGCCCCAGCATTTT
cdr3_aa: CATSRDPATARPGQPQHF

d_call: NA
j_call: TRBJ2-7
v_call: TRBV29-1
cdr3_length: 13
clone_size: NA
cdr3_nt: TGCAGCGCCACGGGGGCGGTCTCCTACGAGCAGTACTTC
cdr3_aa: CSATGAVSYEQYF

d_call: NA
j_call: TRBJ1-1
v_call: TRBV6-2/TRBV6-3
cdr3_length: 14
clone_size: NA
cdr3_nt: TGTGCCAGCAGTTACAACAATAAGGGGGAGAAAGCTTTCTTT
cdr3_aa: CASSYNNKGEKAFF

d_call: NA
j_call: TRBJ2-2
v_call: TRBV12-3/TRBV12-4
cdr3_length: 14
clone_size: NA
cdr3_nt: TGTGCCAGCAGTCCCGGACAGAAGACCGGGGAGCTGTTTTTT
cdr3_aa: CASSPGQKTGELFF

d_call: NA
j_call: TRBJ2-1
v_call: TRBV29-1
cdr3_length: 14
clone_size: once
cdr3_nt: TGCAGCGTAGTTGAGAACGGCCATTACAATGAGCAGTTCTTC
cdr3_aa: CSVVENGHYNEQFF

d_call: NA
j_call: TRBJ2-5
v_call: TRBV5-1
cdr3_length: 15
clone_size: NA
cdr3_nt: TGCGCCAGCAGCTTGCTGGGCACCGGGCAAGAGACCCAGTACTTC
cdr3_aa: CASSLLGTGQETQYF

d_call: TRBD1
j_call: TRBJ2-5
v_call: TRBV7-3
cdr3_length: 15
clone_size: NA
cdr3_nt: TGTGCCAGCAGCTACGCCCCAGGGGGCAGGGAGACCCAGTACTTC
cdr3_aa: CASSYAPGGRETQYF

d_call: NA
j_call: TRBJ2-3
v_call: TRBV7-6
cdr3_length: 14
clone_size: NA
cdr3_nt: TGTGCCAGCAGCTTAGAACGGTACGCAGATACGCAGTATTTT
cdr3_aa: CASSLERYADTQYF

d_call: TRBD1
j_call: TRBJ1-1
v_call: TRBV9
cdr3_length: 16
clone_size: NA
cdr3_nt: TGTGCCAGCAGCGCTTCGACAGGGGCCTTGAACACTGAAGCTTTCTTT
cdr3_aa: CASSASTGALNTEAFF

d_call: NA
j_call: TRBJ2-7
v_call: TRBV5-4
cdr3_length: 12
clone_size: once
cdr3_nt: TGTGCCAGCACCGCCGGGGGGCAGGAGCAGTACTTC
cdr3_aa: CASTAGGQEQYF

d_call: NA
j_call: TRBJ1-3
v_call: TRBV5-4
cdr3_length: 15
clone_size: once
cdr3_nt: TGTGCCAGCAGCTTGGCCCGACAGCCTGGAAACACCATATATTTT
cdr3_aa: CASSLARQPGNTIYF

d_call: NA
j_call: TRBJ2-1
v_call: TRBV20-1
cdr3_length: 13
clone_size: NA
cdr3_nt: TGCAGTGCTAGAGATTACAGGGTCAATGAGCAGTTCTTC
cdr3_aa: CSARDYRVNEQFF

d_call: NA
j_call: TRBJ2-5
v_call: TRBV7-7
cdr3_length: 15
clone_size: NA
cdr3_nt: TGTGCCAGCAGCTTATCAGGGGCGCGGCCGGAGACCCAGTACTTC
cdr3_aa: CASSLSGARPETQYF

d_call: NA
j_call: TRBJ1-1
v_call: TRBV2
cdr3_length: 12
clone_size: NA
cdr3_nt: TGTGCCAGCAGTGGGTTGGGAAGGGAAGCTTTCTTT
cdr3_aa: CASSGLGREAFF